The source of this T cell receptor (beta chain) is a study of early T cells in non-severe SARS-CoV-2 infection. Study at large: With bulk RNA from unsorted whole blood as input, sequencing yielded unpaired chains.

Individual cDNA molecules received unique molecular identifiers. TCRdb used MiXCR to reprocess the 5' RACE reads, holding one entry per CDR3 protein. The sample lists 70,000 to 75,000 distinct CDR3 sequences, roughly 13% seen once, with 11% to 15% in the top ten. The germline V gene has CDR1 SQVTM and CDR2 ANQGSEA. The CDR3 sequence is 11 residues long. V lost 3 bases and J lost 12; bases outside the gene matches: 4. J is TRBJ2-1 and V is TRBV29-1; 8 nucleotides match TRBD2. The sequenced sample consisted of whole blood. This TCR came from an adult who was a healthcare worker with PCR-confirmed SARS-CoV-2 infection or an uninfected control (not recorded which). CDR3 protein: CSVDGGAGQFF. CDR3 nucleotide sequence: TGCAGCGTTGACGGGGGGGCCGGGCAGTTCTTC.